This T cell receptor (beta chain) was obtained from a study of blood T cell repertoires in COVID-19. The overall study: The samples span acute and convalescent COVID-19 from the United States, Italy and Spain.

TCRdb's copy holds only in-frame clones and misses some; the assay was immunoSEQ multiplex PCR. The sample comprises fewer than 450,000 clones, roughly 90% of which are singletons, and 2% to 2.5% rests with the top ten. Participant-reported clinical history was the basis for cohort assignment. This CDR3 comprises 15 residues. The trim removed 3 bases at V and 3 bases at J, leaving 5 bases unmatched. The V gene's germline CDR1 is SGDLS and CDR2 YYNGEE. V usage is TRBV9 and J usage is TRBJ2-1; 8 bases match TRBD2. Sequenced: PBMCs or T cells enriched from blood (not recorded which). The sequence derives from a woman in her thirties or forties with acute COVID-19. The CDR3 region is CASSDERGSYNEQFF. For the CDR3, the DNA is TGTGCCAGCAGCGACGAGCGGGGGAGCTACAATGAGCAGTTCTTC.